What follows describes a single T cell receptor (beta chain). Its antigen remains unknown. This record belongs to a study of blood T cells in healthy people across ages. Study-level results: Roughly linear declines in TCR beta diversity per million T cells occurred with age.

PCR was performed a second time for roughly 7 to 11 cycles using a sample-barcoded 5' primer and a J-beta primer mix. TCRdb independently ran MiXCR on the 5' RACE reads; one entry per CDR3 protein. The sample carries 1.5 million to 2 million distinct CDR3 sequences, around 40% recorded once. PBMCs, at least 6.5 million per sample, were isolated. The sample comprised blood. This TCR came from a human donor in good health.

CDR3 region: CSAAGTGEEETQYF. The CDR3 coding sequence is TGCAGTGCTGCCGGGACAGGGGAGGAAGAGACCCAGTACTTC. The rearrangement links TRBV20-1 to TRBJ2-5; 10 bases match TRBD1. V shed 5 bases and J 3 bases; nucleotides not matched to a gene: 6. Per the germline V gene, CDR1 is DFQATT and CDR2 is SNEGSKA (reference sequence). The CDR3 consists of 14 residues.